This T cell receptor beta chain stems from a study of post-analysis software for immune sequencing data. TCR beta cDNA libraries had unique molecular identifiers. TCRdb called the PCR reads again in MiXCR, with one record for every CDR3 protein. Counted here are 650,000 to 900,000 distinct CDR3 sequences, 40% to 55% occurring once; the ten biggest clones make up roughly 4.5%. The origin of this receptor is a girl aged 10-17 years with multiple sclerosis. Specimen: blood.

CDR3 sequence reads: CASSPGLAFGETQYF. CDR3 DNA: TGTGCCAGCAGCCCGGGACTAGCGTTTGGGGAGACCCAGTACTTC. V gene TRBV9 combines with J gene TRBJ2-5; TRBD2 aligns across 10 bases. The CDR3 contains 15 residues. Germline trimming cut 4 bases from V and 5 bases from J; bases unmatched to any gene: 8. Germline CDR1 and CDR2: SGDLS and YYNGEE.